The sequence of this T cell receptor (beta chain) was determined in a study of cytomegalovirus exposure and HLA in healthy donors (dated by TCRdb to 2016 to 2017). Looking at the study overall: According to an earlier analysis of 587 of the donors, 200 million or so T cells yielded 120 million or so unique TCR beta sequences and more than 250 Gb of sequence data. Rather than using new phenotypic data, the later analysis identified candidate immune exposures from TCR beta sequences and from how often those sequences occurred across donors. The study used immunosequencing to profile the T cell repertoires of about 670 subjects and linked those repertoires to cytomegalovirus serostatus. To predict cytomegalovirus infection status, the study combined high-throughput TCR immunosequencing, statistical association of individual TCRs with disease status, and machine learning. Because of strong linkage in the cohort, a handful of DR-DQ haplotypes were treated as single units for association and clustering. About 280 gigabases of sequencing data and around 85 million unique TCR sequences made up an early release that covered some 640 HLA-typed donors. The genetic ancestry cluster associated with self-reported Caucasian donors included 81% of the roughly 400 genotyped donors. Class I and class II HLA loci were covered by the typing at four-digit resolution. A later genetic analysis took genome-wide SNP genotypes for about 65% of the 666 donors and used that subset as a discovery cohort. The number of donors typed differed by locus, with 629-630 for A, B, C, DRB1 and DQB1, 522 for DQA1, about 610 for DPA1, and 450 to 480 for DPB1. Donor age, sex, ethnicity and CMV serostatus were compiled alongside the repertoire data. Every repertoire in the discovery cohort had been generated on one and the same sequencing platform. Across approximately 400 genotyped donors of the cohort, an average of roughly 250,000 unique TCR beta nucleotide sequences per donor were sequenced, and approximately 19% of those sequences were non-productive. In addition to the first cohort of about 650 subjects, a separate validation cohort of approximately 120 different subjects was used. The aim of the study was to test whether cataloging public T cell receptors could identify signatures of past pathogen exposure. An earlier analysis of around 540 of the donors applied high-throughput TCR beta sequencing to assess whether each TCR beta V gene segment acted as functional or pseudogenic. A later analysis re-examined previously published TCR beta repertoires from 600 to 700 donors and added high-resolution HLA genotyping to investigate patterns of TCR occurrence. Overall study outcomes, separate from this receptor: Several of the top co-occurrence clusters appeared to be linked to parvovirus B19, influenza, CMV and Epstein-Barr virus, according to a later analysis. Specific HLA alleles were associated with more than 15,000 TCR beta sequences at a false discovery rate of 0.05 in a later analysis. This cohort had only TCR beta chains sequenced, and the lack of alpha or paired-chain data limited which features could be detected. For the cohort, immune exposure information was limited to CMV serostatus. According to a later analysis, most CMV-associated TCR beta chains appeared to be HLA-restricted, and the HLA associations seemed to be driven largely by CMV exposure. When HLA alleles, especially DR and DQ, strongly co-occurred, attributing TCR associations to individual alleles was difficult. A later analysis found that HLA-associated TCR beta chains were more clonally expanded and had lower generation probabilities than equally common non-associated chains. In a later analysis, TCR association rates were found to vary across HLA loci, with the most associated TCRs seen for DRB1 alleles and the fewest for HLA-C alleles. The study listed 164 TCR beta chains as associated with cytomegalovirus. Some IMGT-functional V segments, including TRBV6-2 and TRBV6-3, could not be distinguished by the 87-base-pair reads and were therefore excluded. A few of the identified cytomegalovirus-associated TCR beta chains were confirmed in vitro to be specific for cytomegalovirus antigens. An earlier analysis of approximately 590 of the donors showed that most TCR beta V segments appeared in productive rearrangements either about 87% or about 30% of the time, which broadly matched IMGT annotations. Presence/absence analyses assumed roughly uniform sequencing depth across donors, an assumption that may not hold. The authors suggested that the approach could potentially be generalized to other disease states and immunological phenotypes. A further reported finding was that TCR beta sequences accurately predicted the HLA-A and HLA-B alleles for most subjects in the first cohort. The earlier analysis of about 600 of the donors excluded some 15 rarely observed V segments, including chromosome 9 orphons, because counts were too low. Compared with the approximately 670-donor mean, donors in an Asian-associated ancestry cluster had fewer N-insertions in productive TCRs, according to a later genetic analysis. Because some donors lacked HLA typing at each locus, the association tests relied only on the typed subset. Correlated functional status among segregating V segments might reflect linkage disequilibrium, but an unknown experimental factor could not be ruled out. While some public TCRs were present in many individuals, most TCR sequences turned up only very rarely across donors. In both the original and validation cohorts, the classifier was reported to diagnose cytomegalovirus status with high specificity and sensitivity. An association between a missense DCLRE1C variant and V-gene and J-gene trimming of TCR beta chains was found in a later genetic analysis and replicated in an independent cohort. The sequencing pipeline was judged likely to have produced a cluster of highly shared sequence variants as a technical artifact.

The cohort was made up of around 720 healthy bone marrow donors. At the time of sampling, all cohort members were nominally healthy, though unrecorded immune exposures were likely present. The donor tested CMV seronegative, placing the donor among the 350 to 400 seronegative members of the cohort. A peripheral blood sample was collected from each donor, and TCR beta sequencing was performed on peripheral blood mononuclear cells. The Qiagen DNeasy Blood Extraction Kit was used to extract genomic DNA from the blood cell samples. Library construction relied on the immunoSEQ multiplex PCR assay. A mixture of 60 forward primers for TCR Vbeta segments and 13 reverse primers for TCR Jbeta segments was used in the multiplex PCR. A multiplex PCR assay on genomic DNA amplified the CDR3 region of rearranged TCR beta genes. On the Illumina HiSeq System, the amplified TCR beta libraries were sequenced as 87-base-pair reads. Per the original workflow: A later analysis counted approximately 76 million unique TCR beta chains across the roughly 700 repertoires, and 10 million to 11 million of these chains were shared by at least two donors. Raw reads were error-corrected and collapsed into unique sequences by a nearest-neighbor algorithm in which closely related sequences were merged to remove PCR and sequencing errors. Alignment of CDR3 sequences to IMGT reference sequences was used to assign V, D and J gene segments. Each retained sequence needed at least a six-nucleotide match to both a V gene segment and a J gene segment. Rearrangements were classified as productive when the CDR3 lacked stop codons and remained in frame with V and J, and all other rearrangements were classified as non-productive. Following IMGT convention, CDR3 was defined as the stretch from the second conserved V-encoded cysteine to the conserved J-encoded phenylalanine. The earlier analysis of 550 to 650 of the donors excluded any sequence lacking an unambiguous match to a single V gene segment. An earlier analysis of 587 of the donors classified V segments as functional when productive rearrangements were above 56.7% and as segregating when the standard deviation between donors was above 5%. To diagnose cytomegalovirus status from the catalog of TCR beta chain sequences, a statistical classification framework was built. A later analysis assigned V and J genes by comparing TCR nucleotide sequences with IMGT/GENE-DB human TR gene sequences. In a later analysis, CDR3 sequences and most-parsimonious VDJ recombination scenarios were assigned using the TCRdist pipeline. In a later analysis, each TCR beta chain was defined by its CDR3 amino acid sequence together with its V-gene family, and reads lacking a unique V-gene family were excluded. A later analysis removed nearly 600 highly shared, low-generation-probability nucleotide sequences to deal with suspected cross-contamination and a sequencing artifact. A later analysis calculated a clonal expansion index for each public chain from normalized within-repertoire ranks of inferred template counts. In a later analysis, generation probabilities were computed with a VDJ recombination model fitted to out-of-frame rearrangements, and the resulting probabilities were checked against IGoR. In a later analysis, TCR-TCR, TCR-HLA and TCR-CMV co-occurrence was scored with hypergeometric tests, and a repertoire-size bias correction was applied to TCR pairs. In a later analysis, false discovery rates were estimated by permuting HLA or CMV assignments 20 times. In a later analysis, co-occurring TCRs were grouped using DBSCAN, with TCRdist sequence similarity added in when clustering inside HLA-allele-positive subsets. Repertoires with fewer than 30,000 or more than 120,000 public chains, plus five repertoires with anomalous nucleotide sharing, were excluded from co-occurrence clustering. What TCRdb holds here is the immuneACCESS table cut down to in-frame rearrangements. Part of the clones is not present; checked against another copy, under half of the missing clones reflect an unresolved V gene, and the others are unexplained. Clone size and V and J calls were adopted from that table, with D and trimming inferred from the DNA. Present in this sample are about 140,000 clones, more than 75% of which were seen just once. The ten largest clones take up around 1.9% of the sample.

Per the germline V gene (reference sequence), LNHNV is the CDR1 and YYDKDF is the CDR2. The junction shows trimming of 3 bases on V and 0 bases on J, plus 12 bases between the germline ends. The CDR3, from cysteine to phenylalanine, totals 15 residues. The sequence is cut down to CDR3 DNA, 45 bases in frame from base 1. Regarding this clone: Its binding antigen is unknown. No much larger clone exists at a distance of one base, and base qualities are not known.

The TCR comes from a man aged 40-50 years in good health and CMV-seronegative. In this chain, TRBV15 is recombined with TRBJ2-7; perhaps TRBD2 is the D gene, with 5 bases matching. The sequenced sample consisted of PBMCs. The CDR3 protein sequence reads: CATSRADWPSYEQYF. DNA sequence: TGTGCCACCAGCAGGGCGGACTGGCCCTCCTACGAGCAGTACTTC.